This T cell receptor beta chain emerged from a study of CD8 T cells in Susac syndrome. The multiple sclerosis controls were treatment-naive patients, and their relapsing-remitting disease was stable or active. TEMRA cells were FACS-enriched, unlike CD8+ and CD4+ T cells, which were negatively isolated. Random hexamers primed reverse transcription of about 0.5 to 1 ug RNA. The TCR beta CDR3 was amplified by immunoSEQ multiplex PCR across 54 Vbeta, 13 Jbeta. From the immunoSEQ multiplex PCR reads, TCRdb called clonotypes with MiXCR, one entry per CDR3 protein. The sample lists tens of thousands of distinct CDR3 sequences, about 91% occurring once. The sample consisted of CD8+ T cells from PBMCs. This TCR was sampled from a human donor with multiple sclerosis.

The CDR3 nucleotides are TGTGCCAGCAGCCTCCTTAGACAGGGGGTAAAAGAGACCCAGTACTTC. The encoded protein is CASSLLRQGVKETQYF. The chain employs TRBV28 and TRBJ2-5; the match to TRBD1 covers 9 bases. Looked up from germline, CDR1 is MDHEN and CDR2 is SYDVKM. The CDR3 sequence is 16 residues long. Unmatched junction bases numbered 11, after V lost 6 bases and J lost 3 bases.